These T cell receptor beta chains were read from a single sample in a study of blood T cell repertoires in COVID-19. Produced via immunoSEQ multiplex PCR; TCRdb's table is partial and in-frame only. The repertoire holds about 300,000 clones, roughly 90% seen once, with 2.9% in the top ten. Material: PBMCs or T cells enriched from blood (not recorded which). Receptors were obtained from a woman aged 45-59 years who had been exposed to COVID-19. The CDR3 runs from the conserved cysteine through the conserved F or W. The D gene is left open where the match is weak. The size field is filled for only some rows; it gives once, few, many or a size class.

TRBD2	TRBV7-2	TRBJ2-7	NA	TGTGCCAGCAGCTCGACTAGCGGGGGGGTGTACGAGCAGTACTTC	CASSSTSGGVYEQYF
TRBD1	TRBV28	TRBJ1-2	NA	TGTGCCAGCACTATACAGGGGGCTCTAAATGGCTACACCTTC	CASTIQGALNGYTF
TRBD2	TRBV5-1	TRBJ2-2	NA	TGCGCCAGCAGCTTGGGTAGCGGGGCGACCGGGGAGCTGTTTTTT	CASSLGSGATGELFF
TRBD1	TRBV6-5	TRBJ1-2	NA	TGTGCCAGCAGTTACGCGACAGGGACCAACTATGGCTACACCTTC	CASSYATGTNYGYTF
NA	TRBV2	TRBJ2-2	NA	TGTGCCTCAGGGGGGTCCCTCGCCGGGGAGCTGTTTTTT	CASGGSLAGELFF
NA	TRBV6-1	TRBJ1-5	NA	TGTGCCAGCAGTGAATCGGGGAATCAGCCCCAGCATTTT	CASSESGNQPQHF
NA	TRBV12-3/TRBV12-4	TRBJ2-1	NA	TGTGCCAGCAGTTTACGGCGCGGCGATGAGCAGTTCTTC	CASSLRRGDEQFF
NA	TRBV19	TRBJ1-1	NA	TGTGCCAGTAGTACCGTGACAGGCACCGAAGCTTTCTTT	CASSTVTGTEAFF
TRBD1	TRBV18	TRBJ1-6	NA	TGTGCCAGCTCACCACGGGCCAGGGGGGATAATTCACCCCTCCACTTT	CASSPRARGDNSPLHF
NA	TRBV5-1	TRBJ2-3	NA	TGCGCCAGCAGCTTGGCCGTTAGCGTCCCAGATACGCAGTATTTT	CASSLAVSVPDTQYF
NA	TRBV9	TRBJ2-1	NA	TGTGCCAGCAGCGTAGAGGAGTCTCTCTACAATGAGCAGTTCTTC	CASSVEESLYNEQFF
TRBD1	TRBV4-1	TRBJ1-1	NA	TGCGCCAGCAGCCAGGGCAGGGGGACTGAAGCTTTCTTT	CASSQGRGTEAFF
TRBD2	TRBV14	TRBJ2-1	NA	TGTGCCAGCAGCCGGGGACTAACACTACGGAATGAGCAGTTCTTC	CASSRGLTLRNEQFF
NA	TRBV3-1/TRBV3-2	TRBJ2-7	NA	TGTGCCAGCAGCCAAGGACATGTAGCGTACGAGCAGTACTTC	CASSQGHVAYEQYF
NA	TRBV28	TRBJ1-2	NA	TGTGCCAGCAGTTTTCCCCCGGGACACGGCTTCTATGGCTACACCTTC	CASSFPPGHGFYGYTF
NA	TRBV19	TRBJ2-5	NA	TGTGCCAGTAGTACCCCAGGCGAGACAGTCCAAGAGACCCAGTACTTC	CASSTPGETVQETQYF
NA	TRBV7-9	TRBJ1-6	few	TGTGCCAGCAGCTGGGAGGGTAATTCACCCCTCCACTTT	CASSWEGNSPLHF
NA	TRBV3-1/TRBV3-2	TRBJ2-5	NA	TGTGCCAGCAGCCCACCGGGACTTAAAGAGACCCAGTACTTC	CASSPPGLKETQYF
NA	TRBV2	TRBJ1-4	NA	TGTGCCAGCAGTGGGGGCTCTAATGAAAAACTGTTTTTT	CASSGGSNEKLFF
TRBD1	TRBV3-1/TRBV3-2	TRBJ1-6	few	TGTGCCAGCAGCCAATTATGGGGACAGGGGGCGACACCCCTCCACTTT	CASSQLWGQGATPLHF
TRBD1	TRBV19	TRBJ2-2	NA	TGTGCCAGTAGTATCCGCCGGGACAGGAGGAACACCGGGGAGCTGTTTTTT	CASSIRRDRRNTGELFF
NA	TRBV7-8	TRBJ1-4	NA	TGTGCCAGCAGCTTAGGGGGAGGCCTTACAAAACTGTTTTTT	CASSLGGGLTKLFF
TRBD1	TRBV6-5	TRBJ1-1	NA	TGTGCCAGCAGTTCCTGGACAGGTACCTACACTGAAGCTTTCTTT	CASSSWTGTYTEAFF
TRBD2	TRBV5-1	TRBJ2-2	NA	TGCGCCAGCAGCCGAGCCAGCGGGGGGAACACCGGGGAGCTGTTTTTT	CASSRASGGNTGELFF
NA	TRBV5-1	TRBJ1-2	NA	TGCGCCAGCAGCTTGGAGGCGGATATACGGGGCTACACCTTC	CASSLEADIRGYTF
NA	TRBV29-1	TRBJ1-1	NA	TGCAGCGGGTCCCTCGGCGGGGGTTCTTGGAACACTGAAGCTTTCTTT	CSGSLGGGSWNTEAFF
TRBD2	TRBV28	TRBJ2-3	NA	TGTGCCAGCAGCGGGGGGGGCACAGATACGCAGTATTTT	CASSGGGTDTQYF
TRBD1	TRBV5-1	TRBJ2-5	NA	TGCGCCAGCAGCTCCGGGACAGCTCAAGAGACCCAGTACTTC	CASSSGTAQETQYF
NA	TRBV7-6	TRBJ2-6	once	TGTGCCAGCAGCCATCCCCCCGACAGTGGGGCCACTGGGGCCAACGTCCTGACTTTC	CASSHPPDSGATGANVLTF
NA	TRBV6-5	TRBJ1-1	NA	TGTGCCAGCGGGACTAGGGACACTGAAGCTTTCTTT	CASGTRDTEAFF
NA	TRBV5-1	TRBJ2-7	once	TGCGCCAGCAGCTACGGACACCTCTCCTACGAGCAGTACTTC	CASSYGHLSYEQYF
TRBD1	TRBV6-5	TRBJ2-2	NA	TGTGCCAGCAGTTACTCCGGGACAGGGGTTTCCGGGGAGCTGTTTTTT	CASSYSGTGVSGELFF
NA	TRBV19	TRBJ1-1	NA	TGTGCCAGTAGTATAGAGACAGGAATGAACACTGAAGCTTTCTTT	CASSIETGMNTEAFF
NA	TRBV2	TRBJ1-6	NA	TGTGCCAGCAGCTCACAGCGGAGCTCCTATAATTCACCCCTCCACTTT	CASSSQRSSYNSPLHF
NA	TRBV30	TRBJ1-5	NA	TGTGCCTGGAGTGTACGACAGCTACTGAATCAGCCCCAGCATTTT	CAWSVRQLLNQPQHF
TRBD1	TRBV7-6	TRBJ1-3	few	TGTGCCAGCAGCCCTACAACAGGGGAGAGGGGAAACACCATATATTTT	CASSPTTGERGNTIYF
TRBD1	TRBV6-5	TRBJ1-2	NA	TGTGCCAGCACACAGGGGATCTCCAACTATGGCTACACCTTC	CASTQGISNYGYTF